The T cell receptor beta chain under discussion was sequenced for a study of beta chain features in type 1 diabetes. Turning to the study itself: Patients looked much like healthy donors when it came to age, gender and cell yields. Study-wide findings and caveats: Type 1 diabetes patients had VDJ junctions that carried fewer insertions and more deletions. Highly expressing activated T cells could be over-counted with a cDNA template.

Isolated RNA was reverse transcribed in full, so expressed TCRB transcripts were sequenced. TCRdb keeps only in-frame clones here, not all; method: immunoSEQ multiplex PCR. The table has 140,000 or so clones, just over 9% seen once; the top ten hold roughly 0.7%. Only a few counts were recorded for this clone. Its antigen is not identified. The ends were cut back, 5 bases at V and 0 bases at J, with 12 bases in the middle. Germline loops: CDR1 SGHNT, CDR2 YYREEE (reference sequence). CDR3 length equals 14 residues. The sequencing sample was made of central memory CD4+ T cells from blood. This sequence joins TRBV5-4 and TRBJ2-7, with D perhaps matching TRBD1 (6 bases). This TCR was sampled from a man aged 18 to 30 in good health. The CDR3 spells CASSIRDNSYEQYF. The CDR3 nucleotides read TGTGCCAGCAGTATCCGGGACAACTCCTACGAGCAGTACTTC.